These T cell receptor beta chains were read from a single sample in a study of CD8 T cells in Susac syndrome. MiXCR, run by TCRdb on the immunoSEQ multiplex PCR reads, gives a single entry per CDR3 protein. The sample carries some 160,000 distinct CDR3 sequences, approximately 95% recorded once. The sample was CD4+ T cells from PBMCs. The source is a human donor with Susac syndrome. Both conserved end residues are part of each CDR3. Fields, in order: CDR3 DNA, CDR3 protein, clone size, CDR3 length, V gene, D gene, J gene. The D gene is left open where the match is weak. Only some rows state a clone size, as once, few, many or a class for expanded clones.

TGTACCTCCGCGGGAGCCCTTTCCTACGAGCAGTACTTC | CTSAGALSYEQYF | NA | 13 | TRBV27 | TRBD2 | TRBJ2-7
TGCAGCGTTGTCATAGCGGGGCCCACAGATACGCAGTATTTT | CSVVIAGPTDTQYF | NA | 14 | TRBV29-1 | TRBD2 | TRBJ2-3
TGTGCCAGCAGTTTAGTGATCCCAGGGACAGATACGCAGTATTTT | CASSLVIPGTDTQYF | NA | 15 | TRBV12-3/TRBV12-4 | NA | TRBJ2-3
TGCAGCGTTGGGGCGGGTTCCGTCACAGATACGCAGTATTTT | CSVGAGSVTDTQYF | NA | 14 | TRBV29-1 | NA | TRBJ2-3
TGCGCCAGCAGCCCCCAGGTAGCGGGTGCACGCGAGCAGTACTTC | CASSPQVAGAREQYF | NA | 15 | TRBV5-1 | TRBD2 | TRBJ2-7
TGCAGTGCTAGAGAATTCAAGTACTCCTACGAGCAGTACTTC | CSAREFKYSYEQYF | NA | 14 | TRBV20-1 | NA | TRBJ2-7
TGTGCCACCAGCCCCCACCAGGGCTCTGGGGCCAACGTCCTGACTTTC | CATSPHQGSGANVLTF | NA | 16 | TRBV24-1 | NA | TRBJ2-6
TGCAGCGCGGCAGGGGGGGGAGAGACCCAGTACTTC | CSAAGGGETQYF | NA | 12 | TRBV29-1 | NA | TRBJ2-5
TGTGCCAGCAGCACCACAGGGTACACTGAAGCTTTCTTT | CASSTTGYTEAFF | NA | 13 | TRBV12-3/TRBV12-4 | NA | TRBJ1-1
TGCAGCGTCCTCCAAGACAGGGACTACGAGCAGTACTTC | CSVLQDRDYEQYF | NA | 13 | TRBV29-1 | TRBD1 | TRBJ2-7
TGTGCCAGCAAAACCGACCCGGGAGGGAGGCAGTATTTT | CASKTDPGGRQYF | NA | 13 | TRBV9 | TRBD2 | TRBJ2-3
TGCAGTGCTGCTGCCGGGACTAGCGGGGAGGATACGCAGTATTTT | CSAAAGTSGEDTQYF | NA | 15 | TRBV20-1 | TRBD2 | TRBJ2-3
TGTGCCAGCAGTTTAAGACAGTACCACGGCACAGATACGCAGTATTTT | CASSLRQYHGTDTQYF | NA | 16 | TRBV12-3/TRBV12-4 | NA | TRBJ2-3
TGTGCCAGCAGCTCCGAGCGGGAGATCTACAATGAGCAGTTCTTC | CASSSEREIYNEQFF | NA | 15 | TRBV5-4 | TRBD2 | TRBJ2-1
TGTGCCAGCAGCCAAGATTCCGCGGGGGGGGCCTACAATGAGCAGTTCTTC | CASSQDSAGGAYNEQFF | NA | 17 | TRBV4-2 | TRBD2 | TRBJ2-1
TGCAGCTTTCGCAGGGTCAACACTGAAGCTTTCTTT | CSFRRVNTEAFF | NA | 12 | TRBV29-1 | NA | TRBJ1-1
TGTGCCAGCAGCCAAGCAGGTTCCTACGAGCAGTACTTC | CASSQAGSYEQYF | few | 13 | TRBV3-1 | NA | TRBJ2-7
TGTGCCAGCAGCAAACCTGCTTTACAGGGACCGGGCACCGGGGAGCTGTTTTTT | CASSKPALQGPGTGELFF | NA | 18 | TRBV21-1 | NA | TRBJ2-2
TGTGCCAGCAGCCAAGAGGCGGGGGGCTGGGCCAACGTCCTGACTTTC | CASSQEAGGWANVLTF | NA | 16 | TRBV3-1 | TRBD2 | TRBJ2-6
TGTGCCAGCAGCTCCAAAACAGTGGAGGAGACCCAGTACTTC | CASSSKTVEETQYF | NA | 14 | TRBV5-4 | NA | TRBJ2-5
TGTGCCAGCAGTGAAACCGGGACCCCCGGGGAGACCCAGTACTTC | CASSETGTPGETQYF | NA | 15 | TRBV25-1 | NA | TRBJ2-5
TGTGCCAGCTCTTTCTCAATCCACGAGACCCAGTACTTC | CASSFSIHETQYF | NA | 13 | TRBV18 | NA | TRBJ2-5
TGCGCCAGCAGCCAAGGATTTGCAGACACAGATACGCAGTATTTT | CASSQGFADTDTQYF | NA | 15 | TRBV4-1 | NA | TRBJ2-3
TGCAGCGTTCGGGACAGCAACGAGCAGTACTTC | CSVRDSNEQYF | few | 11 | TRBV29-1 | TRBD1 | TRBJ2-7
TGTGCCAGCAGTCCAGGGGGCGGCCGGGCCCAGTACTTC | CASSPGGGRAQYF | once | 13 | TRBV3-1 | TRBD1 | TRBJ2-5
TGCAGTGCTCGAGGGGTCCGGACCTATGGCTACACCTTC | CSARGVRTYGYTF | NA | 13 | TRBV20-1 | NA | TRBJ1-2
TGTGCCAGCAGCCACCGGGACTCCGACAATGAGCAGTTCTTC | CASSHRDSDNEQFF | NA | 14 | TRBV3-1 | NA | TRBJ2-1
TGTGCCAGCAGTGATTCTCGCGGGGGGACCACAGATACGCAGTATTTT | CASSDSRGGTTDTQYF | NA | 16 | TRBV25-1 | TRBD2 | TRBJ2-3
TGTGCCAGCAGCACGACTAGCGGGGCTCCGCAGACCCAGTACTTC | CASSTTSGAPQTQYF | NA | 15 | TRBV7-9 | TRBD2 | TRBJ2-5
TGTGCCAGCAGCCCCAAAAACAGGGGTTTCTCAGATACGCAGTATTTT | CASSPKNRGFSDTQYF | once | 16 | TRBV12-3/TRBV12-4 | TRBD1 | TRBJ2-3
TGCGCCAGCAGCATAGGACAGGGCACCCCAGTGGGCTACACCTTC | CASSIGQGTPVGYTF | NA | 15 | TRBV5-1 | TRBD1 | TRBJ1-2
TGTGCCAGCACACGGGACAGGAGATACAATGAGCAGTTCTTC | CASTRDRRYNEQFF | NA | 14 | TRBV6-5 | TRBD1 | TRBJ2-1
TGCAGCGTTGGGCAGGGGGACGATCAGCCCCAGCATTTT | CSVGQGDDQPQHF | NA | 13 | TRBV29-1 | TRBD1 | TRBJ1-5
TGTGCCAGCAGTATTCGGGATACGCAGTATTTT | CASSIRDTQYF | NA | 11 | TRBV12-3/TRBV12-4 | NA | TRBJ2-3
TGTGCCAGCAGCTTAGGCGGGAGAGTCTACGAGCAGTACTTC | CASSLGGRVYEQYF | NA | 14 | TRBV7-9 | TRBD2 | TRBJ2-7
TGTGCCACCTTCCACGGGACAGGGGGAACCGGGGAGCTGTTTTTT | CATFHGTGGTGELFF | NA | 15 | TRBV15 | TRBD1 | TRBJ2-2
TGTGCCAGCAGCCAAGACAGGGCTGGGAGCGAGCAGTACTTC | CASSQDRAGSEQYF | NA | 14 | TRBV3-1 | NA | TRBJ2-7
TGTGCCAGCCAGGTACTAGCGGGATGGACCAATGAGCAGTTCTTC | CASQVLAGWTNEQFF | NA | 15 | TRBV6-6 | TRBD2 | TRBJ2-1
TGCAGTGCTCGGAAGAGGGGCGGATTGAAAGAGACCCAGTACTTC | CSARKRGGLKETQYF | NA | 15 | TRBV20-1 | NA | TRBJ2-5
TGCGCCAGCAGCCAACCGGGACAGGAGACCTACGAGCAGTACTTC | CASSQPGQETYEQYF | NA | 15 | TRBV4-1 | TRBD1 | TRBJ2-7
TGTGCCAGCAGGAACAGGGGAGGGAACACTGAAGCTTTCTTT | CASRNRGGNTEAFF | NA | 14 | TRBV12-3/TRBV12-4 | TRBD1 | TRBJ1-1
TGCAGTGCTAGGACTGGACCCATAGTAAGGGAGCAGTTCTTC | CSARTGPIVREQFF | NA | 14 | TRBV20-1 | NA | TRBJ2-1
TGCAGCGTTAAGGAGGGGGGTCTCTTGGACTTC | CSVKEGGLLDF | NA | 11 | TRBV29-1 | NA | TRBJ1-2
TGTGCCAGCACCGGGGAGTCTGAAGCTTTCTTT | CASTGESEAFF | NA | 11 | TRBV3-1 | NA | TRBJ1-1
TGTGCCAGCAGCCAGGAGGACAGGGTGATTCAGTACTTC | CASSQEDRVIQYF | once | 13 | TRBV4-2 | TRBD1 | TRBJ2-4
TGTGCCAGCAGTTCTCCGGGACTAGGAAACATTCAGTACTTC | CASSSPGLGNIQYF | NA | 14 | TRBV6-5 | TRBD2 | TRBJ2-4
TGTGCCAGCAGTTTAGCGGACAGAATTCAATGCTTC | CASSLADRIQCF | NA | 12 | TRBV12-3/TRBV12-4 | NA | TRBJ2-1
TGTGCCAGCAGTTACTCGGAGCAAAACATTCAGTACTTC | CASSYSEQNIQYF | NA | 13 | TRBV6-6 | NA | TRBJ2-4
TGCGCCAGCAGCCCCTCGGACTATACCTACGAGCAGTACTTC | CASSPSDYTYEQYF | NA | 14 | TRBV4-1 | NA | TRBJ2-7
TGCAGTGCTAGGAGAGGGCAGTCCACAGATACGCAGTATTTT | CSARRGQSTDTQYF | NA | 14 | TRBV20-1 | NA | TRBJ2-3
TGTGCCAGCAGCTTTCGACAGGATCAAGAGACCCAGTACTTC | CASSFRQDQETQYF | once | 14 | TRBV7-2 | NA | TRBJ2-5
TGTGCCAGCAGTCGACAGGGCGATAGCAATCAGCCCCAGCATTTT | CASSRQGDSNQPQHF | NA | 15 | TRBV28 | TRBD1 | TRBJ1-5
TGTGCCAGCAGTTTCCTGACAGGGGGAGGCACTGAAGCTTTCTTT | CASSFLTGGGTEAFF | NA | 15 | TRBV6-5 | TRBD1 | TRBJ1-1
TGTGCCAGCAGCTTCCGGATTGGAGGCTACACCTTC | CASSFRIGGYTF | NA | 12 | TRBV5-4 | NA | TRBJ1-2
TGTGCCAGCAGAACAACAGCGCACCCTAATACCTATGGCTACACCTTC | CASRTTAHPNTYGYTF | NA | 16 | TRBV28 | NA | TRBJ1-2
TGCAGTGCCCCAGGGAGGGGAGGGCGGACCGGGGAGCTGTTTTTT | CSAPGRGGRTGELFF | NA | 15 | TRBV20-1 | TRBD2 | TRBJ2-2
TGCAGCGTGGGCGGGGGGGCCGACACCGGGGAGCTGTTTTTT | CSVGGGADTGELFF | NA | 14 | TRBV29-1 | TRBD2 | TRBJ2-2
TGTGCCAGCAGTGCGGACAGAACTAATGAGCAGTTCTTC | CASSADRTNEQFF | NA | 13 | TRBV6-4 | NA | TRBJ2-1
TGCAGTGCTAGTACAGGGGGCTCTGGAAACACCATATATTTT | CSASTGGSGNTIYF | NA | 14 | TRBV20-1 | TRBD1 | TRBJ1-3